The clone carrying this T cell receptor beta chain was observed at least ten times. This entry is derived from a study of CD8+CD57+ T cells in acquired aplastic anemia. Study in general: An average of roughly 3.2 ug of DNA was obtained from sorted CD4+ and CD8+ cells. On average, healthy donors gave 8.5 million to 13 million reads for CD4+ cells.

Germline V CDR1 and CDR2: SGHRS, YFSETQ. Trimming removed 0 bases at V and 0 bases at J, with 15 bases between. CDR3 length equals 17 residues. Genomic DNA, the template, was used for profiling of the TCR beta VDJ and CDR3. TCRdb ran MiXCR on the reads and lists one entry per CDR3 protein. The sample holds just over 400,000 distinct CDR3 sequences; about two thirds are singletons and the top ten take 3.5% to 4.5%. The chain uses TRBV5-1 and TRBJ1-1, with D possibly TRBD1 on 5 matching bases. This receptor was taken from a human donor in good health, serving as a control. What was sequenced was sorted CD4+, CD8+, or CD8+CD57+ T cells (not recorded which) from PBMCs. As DNA, the CDR3 is TGCGCCAGCAGCTTGGCTCTGGGGGACCCCTTGAACACTGAAGCTTTCTTT. Its protein product is CASSLALGDPLNTEAFF.